The 24 T cell receptor beta chains given below trace back to one sample, sequenced in a study of early T cells in non-severe SARS-CoV-2 infection. In TCRdb, the 5' RACE reads were re-called with MiXCR into one record per CDR3 protein. This sample has 55,000 to 80,000 distinct CDR3 sequences, with 12% found just once. The sample taken for sequencing was whole blood. The receptors derive from an adult who was a healthcare worker with PCR-confirmed SARS-CoV-2 infection or an uninfected control (not recorded which).

This clonotype was seen ten or more times. V usage is TRBV5-1 and J usage is TRBJ2-5, with 7 positions matching TRBD2. The length of the CDR3 is 13 residues. Germline values: CDR1 SGHRS, CDR2 YFSETQ. V lost 0 bases, J lost 5 bases, and 1 base stayed unmatched. The CDR3 DNA is TGCGCCAGCAGCTTGGGTAGCGGGGAGACCCAGTACTTC. It specifies CASSLGSGETQYF.

This clonotype has a count of ten or more. The rearrangement uses TRBV11-2 and TRBJ2-1, with D maybe TRBD1 (5 bases). Trimming removed 6 bases at V and 7 bases at J, with 16 bases between. The CDR3 consists of 14 residues. Germline CDR1 is SGHAT and CDR2 is FQNNGV. The CDR3 nucleotides read TGTGCCAGCAGTCCCCGGCCAGGGTGGAATGAGCAGTTCTTC. Its protein product is CASSPRPGWNEQFF.

This clonotype has ten or more counts. The J gene is TRBJ1-1, the V gene TRBV6-5; D call uncertain. The CDR3 has 13 residues. Trimming took off 6 bases at V and 1 base at J, with 9 bases between the two ends. The V gene's germline CDR1 is MNHEY and CDR2 SVGAGI. The CDR3 nucleotides are TGTGCCAGCAGGGACGAACGGAACACTGAAGCTTTCTTT. This encodes CASRDERNTEAFF.

The chain couples TRBV29-1 to TRBJ1-2; D might be TRBD1 (5 bases). This CDR3 is built from 15 residues. Trimming shortened V by 1 base and J by 4 bases, and 16 bases separated the two germline ends. CDR1 and CDR2 from the germline V gene are SQVTM and ANQGSEA. CDR3 sequence: CSVEGGTGSGYGYTF. DNA for the CDR3: TGCAGCGTTGAAGGAGGGACCGGGAGCGGCTATGGCTACACCTTC. Full variable domain (missing parts from reference TRBV29-1 and TRBJ1-2): SAVISQKPSRDICQRGTSLTIQCQVDSQVTMMFWYRQQPGQSLTLIATANQGSEATYESGFVIDKFPISRPNLTFSTLTVSNMSPEDSSIYLCSVEGGTGSGYGYTFGSGTRLTVV.

This clonotype occurred many times. The chain is built from TRBV3-1 and TRBJ1-1; D not certain. V dropped 2 bases and J dropped 1 base, with 11 bases sitting between them. CDR1 is LGHDT, CDR2 YNNKEL, per germline (reference sequence). This CDR3 comprises 15 residues. The CDR3 DNA sequence: TGTGCCAGCAGCCAATTTTCGGGATCGAACACTGAAGCTTTCTTT. It yields the protein CASSQFSGSNTEAFF. Looking up the rest from reference TRBV3-1 and TRBJ1-1 gives the full variable domain: DTAVSQTPKYLVTQMGNDKSIKCEQNLGHDTMYWYKQDSKKFLKIMFSYNNKELIINETVPNRFSPKSPDKAHLNLHINSLELGDSAVYFCASSQFSGSNTEAFFGQGTRLTVV.

The rearrangement links TRBV29-1 to TRBJ2-1, with D uncertain. CDR1 and CDR2 (germline): SQVTM, ANQGSEA. The CDR3 is 10 amino acids. The germline V and J ends were trimmed by 4 bases and 9 bases, with 7 bases remaining between them. The CDR3 DNA follows: TGCAGCGTTGGAACAGTTGAGCAGTTCTTC. It encodes CSVGTVEQFF.

This chain joins TRBV9 and TRBJ2-7, with D unresolved. This CDR3 comprises 14 residues. V lost 0 bases to trimming and J lost 0 bases, with 7 bases between them. Germline V lookup: CDR1 SGDLS, CDR2 YYNGEE. CDR3 residues: CASSVDSASYEQYF. The DNA for the CDR3 is TGTGCCAGCAGCGTAGACAGCGCCTCCTACGAGCAGTACTTC.

This rearrangement joins TRBV29-1 to TRBJ2-6, with a weak D call TRBD1 (5 bases). Germline assignment: CDR1 SQVTM and CDR2 ANQGSEA. The CDR3 length is 17 residues. V lost 0 bases and J lost 2, with 14 bases in between. The CDR3 DNA follows: TGCAGCGTTGAAGAGGGCCAGGGCCTTGCTGGGGCCAACGTCCTGACTTTC. It specifies CSVEEGQGLAGANVLTF. Combining the CDR3 with reference TRBV29-1 and TRBJ2-6 gives the whole variable domain SAVISQKPSRDICQRGTSLTIQCQVDSQVTMMFWYRQQPGQSLTLIATANQGSEATYESGFVIDKFPISRPNLTFSTLTVSNMSPEDSSIYLCSVEEGQGLAGANVLTFGAGSRLTVL.

The sample holds many counts of this clonotype. The chain couples TRBV10-3 to TRBJ2-3, with D uncertain. The V end lost 1 base, the J end lost 0 bases, and 5 bases lay between the germline ends. CDR1 and CDR2 from the germline V gene are ENHRY and SYGVKD. The CDR3 consists of 14 residues. This CDR3 is CAISEWTSTDTQYF. Written as DNA, the CDR3 is TGTGCCATCAGTGAGTGGACGAGCACAGATACGCAGTATTTT.

The chain has TRBV12-3 or TRBV12-4 and TRBJ1-2; D not certain. Trimming pared 0 bases from V and 5 bases from J, leaving 7 bases between. The CDR3 loop spans 13 amino acids. CDR3 loop: CASSLAGPYGYTF. The CDR3 nucleotides are TGTGCCAGCAGTTTAGCGGGCCCTTATGGCTACACCTTC.

This clonotype has ten or more counts. The V gene is TRBV6-2 or TRBV6-3, the J gene TRBJ1-6; TRBD1 matches at 10 bases. CDR1 is MNHEY and CDR2 is SVGEGT in the germline V gene. The CDR3 covers 16 residues. J lost 6 bases, V lost 5 bases, and 7 bases had no gene match. This CDR3 is CASSTRTGGINSPLHF. DNA for the CDR3: TGTGCCAGCAGTACCCGGACAGGGGGAATTAATTCACCCCTCCACTTT.

This clonotype was seen many times. The chain recombines TRBV5-6 with TRBJ1-1; 7 bases fit TRBD1. Unmatched junction bases numbered 2, after V lost 3 bases and J lost 3 bases. This CDR3 spans 13 amino acids. CDR1 and CDR2 (germline): SGHDT, YYEEEE. The chain's CDR3 is CASSWDSYTEAFF. CDR3 sequence (DNA): TGTGCCAGCAGCTGGGACAGCTACACTGAAGCTTTCTTT. The variable domain in full, with the rest retrieved from reference TRBV5-6 and TRBJ1-1, is DAGVTQSPTHLIKTRGQQVTLRCSPKSGHDTVSWYQQALGQGPQFIFQYYEEEERQRGNFPDRFSGHQFPNYSSELNVNALLLGDSALYLCASSWDSYTEAFFGQGTRLTVV.

The chain joins TRBV12-3 or TRBV12-4 to TRBJ2-7; D is possibly TRBD1 (6 bases). The CDR3 runs to 16 residues. The V end was cut by 2 bases, the J end by 4 bases, with 18 bases between. As DNA, the CDR3 is TGTGCCAGCAGTTTAATAGGGCACAGGGAAATATACGAGCAGTACTTC. Amino acid sequence: CASSLIGHREIYEQYF.

V usage is TRBV2 and J usage is TRBJ1-6; tentatively, D is TRBD1 (6 bases). Trimming stripped 3 bases from V and 8 bases from J, with 14 bases between. This CDR3 spans 15 amino acids. Germline CDR1 SNHLY, CDR2 FYNNEI. The CDR3 sequence is CASSDRGAEYSPLHF. For the CDR3, the DNA is TGTGCCAGCAGTGATCGGGGGGCGGAATATTCACCCCTCCACTTT.

In this sample, this clonotype turned up many times. The genes are TRBV29-1 and TRBJ2-6; TRBD2 agrees at 7 bases. After removal of 6 bases from V and 0 bases from J, the junction contained 5 bases not matched to a gene. CDR1 is SQVTM and CDR2 is ANQGSEA in the germline V gene. The CDR3 consists of 15 residues. CDR3 nucleotides: TGCAGCGTGGTAAGCGGGGTCTCTGGGGCCAACGTCCTGACTTTC. It specifies CSVVSGVSGANVLTF.

This clonotype showed up just a few times. V gene TRBV2 combines with J gene TRBJ1-5; no reliable D call. CDR3 length: 13 amino acids. V shed 6 bases and J shed 7 bases, with 13 bases lying between them. Looked up from germline, CDR1 is SNHLY and CDR2 is FYNNEI. CDR3 protein: CASSADVSQPQHF. DNA of the CDR3: TGTGCCAGCAGCGCGGACGTTTCCCAGCCCCAGCATTTT.

This clonotype was detected only a few times. The chain employs TRBV20-1 and TRBJ2-3; maybe TRBD1 (6 bases). V lost 0 bases and J 6 bases, leaving 13 bases between the germline ends. Germline V gives CDR1 DFQATT, CDR2 SNEGSKA (reference sequence). The CDR3 has 14 residues. The CDR3 region is CSARDRQGSDTQYF. In nucleotides, the CDR3 is TGCAGTGCTAGAGATAGGCAGGGGTCGGATACGCAGTATTTT.

This clonotype came up a few times. The chain recombines TRBV5-1 with TRBJ1-2, with 7 bases aligning to TRBD1. The CDR3 extends over 19 amino acids. In germline, CDR1 is SGHRS, CDR2 YFSETQ. V dropped 5 bases and J dropped 8; count of bases not matched to a gene: 27. CDR3: CASSTGYAGQKRSAEGYTF. Written as DNA, the CDR3 is TGCGCCAGCAGTACAGGCTACGCGGGACAGAAGCGAAGTGCGGAGGGCTACACCTTC.

CDR3 loop: CATSEPKRDRGRREQYF. CDR3 sequence (DNA): TGTGCCACCAGTGAACCGAAACGAGACAGGGGAAGGCGGGAGCAGTACTTC. This sequence joins TRBV24-1 and TRBJ2-7, with 8 bases matching TRBD1. The CDR3 is 17 amino acids. Germline-derived CDR1 and CDR2 are KGHDR and SFDVKD. After removal of 4 bases from V and 7 bases from J, the junction contained 17 bases not matched to a gene.

There are a few counts of this clonotype. This chain uses TRBV6-5 with TRBJ2-3, with 14 bases identical to TRBD2. Germline V gene lookup returns CDR1 MNHEY and CDR2 SVGAGI. This CDR3 has 18 residues. Unmatched junction bases numbered 12, after V lost 8 bases and J lost 2 bases. CDR3 region: CASGQGLAGVGNTDTQYF. DNA of the CDR3: TGTGCCAGCGGACAGGGACTAGCGGGAGTAGGGAACACAGATACGCAGTATTTT.

This chain links TRBV29-1 with TRBJ2-7; no definite D call. This CDR3 is built from 13 residues. Germline V gene sequence: CDR1 SQVTM, CDR2 ANQGSEA. V lost 7 bases and J 3 bases, leaving 16 bases between the germline ends. CDR3 in amino acids: CSARTSLGYEQYF. The CDR3 DNA follows: TGCAGCGCCCGAACTTCCCTCGGCTACGAGCAGTACTTC.

This clonotype occurred a few times. J is TRBJ1-6 and V is TRBV19; no reliable D call. CDR3 length: 13 residues. Trimming removed 7 bases from V and 7 bases from J, with 11 bases in between. CDR1 LNHDA and CDR2 SQIVND come from the germline V gene (reference sequence). The CDR3 spells CASTFRLNSPLHF. The CDR3 coding sequence is TGTGCCAGTACCTTCCGCCTCAATTCACCCCTCCACTTT.

By share, this clonotype ranks as medium-sized. This sequence joins TRBV4-2 and TRBJ2-7, with D perhaps TRBD1 (5 bases). Germline assignment: CDR1 LGHNA and CDR2 YNFKEQ. The CDR3 loop spans 18 amino acids. The V and J ends lost 5 bases and 7 bases respectively, with 30 bases between them. CDR3 in amino acids: CASSLTSRLDTILREQYF. In nucleotides, the CDR3 is TGTGCCAGCAGCTTAACCAGTAGGCTGGACACCATTTTGAGGGAGCAGTACTTC.

This clonotype has ten or more counts. This chain uses TRBV5-1 with TRBJ1-2; D is unclear. The CDR3 length is 13 residues. The germline CDR1 and CDR2 sequences are SGHRS and YFSETQ. V was shortened by 4 bases and J by 7 bases, with 14 bases between the two germline ends. CDR3 coding DNA: TGCGCCAGCAGCCCCCGTGAGATGGGTGGCTACACCTTC. Its translation: CASSPREMGGYTF.